This T cell receptor beta chain was sequenced for a study of blood T cell repertoires in COVID-19. Overall study context: COVID-19 samples, acute and convalescent, were from the United States, Italy and Spain. T cells, B-cell-depleted T cells, or PBMCs provided the cDNA or gDNA that served as material.

The CDR3 is 11 amino acids. Germline assignment: CDR1 SEHNR and CDR2 FQNEAQ (reference sequence). V was cut by 7 bases and J by 5 bases, with 8 bases left in between. In this sample, this clone turned up a few times. Per the original methods: How many nucleated cells were present was estimated from reference gene primer amplification. The method was immunoSEQ multiplex PCR; TCRdb's version includes in-frame clones alone and lacks a portion of them. D and trimming come from the DNA, and the V and J calls and clone size come from that table. The sample has 240,000 or so clones; approximately 87% are singletons.

Sequencing was carried out using peripheral blood. The sequence was collected from a man aged 55 to 70 with acute or convalescent COVID-19. The gene calls are TRBV7-9 and TRBJ2-5; D is perhaps TRBD2 (5 bases). The CDR3 loop reads CASTPGETQYF. CDR3 DNA: TGTGCCAGCACCCCGGGGGAGACCCAGTACTTC.